This is a list of T cell receptor beta chains from one sample in a study of CD8 T cells in Susac syndrome. TCRdb used MiXCR to reprocess the immunoSEQ multiplex PCR reads, holding one entry per CDR3 protein. Among around 23,000 distinct CDR3 sequences listed, 93% were seen once. Specimen: CD8+ T cells from PBMCs. These receptor sequences come from a human donor with Susac syndrome. CDR3s include the opening cysteine and the closing phenylalanine or tryptophan. D genes are given only for firm matches. A row's size may be missing; if present it is once, few, many or a size class.

>.|.|TRBJ1-1|TRBV9
CASSVHSKKLGNTEAFF
>.|TRBD1|TRBJ2-7|TRBV5-1
CASSWDSAYEQYF
>.|.|TRBJ2-5|TRBV18
CASSPGTVDQETQYF
>.|.|TRBJ2-2|TRBV5-1
CASSLRVPGELFF
>.|.|TRBJ2-7|TRBV19
CASSIGPNGAYEQYF
>.|.|TRBJ2-5|TRBV5-1
CASSLFPRQETQYF
>.|.|TRBJ1-5|TRBV20-1
CSGGQSRGSIKPQHF
>.|.|TRBJ2-7|TRBV29-1
CSVRGGGKSSYEQYF
>.|.|TRBJ2-2|TRBV4-1
CASSQAGGWGSGELFF
>.|.|TRBJ2-7|TRBV6-2/TRBV6-3
CASSFGRKGTIEQYF
>.|.|TRBJ2-7|TRBV9
CASSVGGSGAYEQYF
>.|.|TRBJ1-1|TRBV2
CASSDTQTMNTEAFF
>.|.|TRBJ2-3|TRBV4-2
CASSQVRDRDTQYF
>.|TRBD2|TRBJ2-1|TRBV20-1
CSARTSGGHEQFF
>once|.|TRBJ1-1|TRBV13
CASSLKGEAPFTEAFF
>.|.|TRBJ2-3|TRBV6-5
CASTDFYGGPDTQYF
>.|TRBD1|TRBJ2-5|TRBV20-1
CSAIGQGTKTQYF
>.|.|TRBJ1-2|TRBV7-9
CASSLEAAGGGYTF
>.|.|TRBJ1-2|TRBV29-1
CSADPGQGPIYGYTF
>.|.|TRBJ2-7|TRBV13
CASSLGGGQGNYEQYF
>.|TRBD1|TRBJ1-2|TRBV20-1
CSAQPLDRANYGYTF
>.|.|TRBJ2-3|TRBV28
CASSDSASTDTQYF
>.|TRBD2|TRBJ2-7|TRBV7-8
CASSPGLAGVTYEQYF
>.|.|TRBJ2-5|TRBV24-1
CATSDLGTQETQYF
>.|TRBD2|TRBJ2-1|TRBV6-5
CASSYSGGYNEQFF
>.|TRBD1|TRBJ2-7|TRBV28
CASSSGTGAYEQYF
>.|.|TRBJ1-3|TRBV6-5
CASSYEGSSGNTIYF
>.|.|TRBJ2-7|TRBV28
CASSLLGDGHEQYF
>few|.|TRBJ1-1|TRBV29-1
CSVASRGGTEAFF
>.|.|TRBJ1-2|TRBV25-1
CASSFSRGGYTF
>few|TRBD1|TRBJ1-5|TRBV5-1
CASSLVSGGNQPQHF
>.|.|TRBJ2-1|TRBV12-5
CASGTGWDEQFF
>.|.|TRBJ2-5|TRBV11-2
CASSFRRRETQYF
>.|.|TRBJ1-2|TRBV21-1
CASSLRSYGYTF
>few|.|TRBJ1-5|TRBV6-6
CASSFGDTDQPQHF
>.|.|TRBJ2-7|TRBV10-3
CAISQDRYEQYF
>.|.|TRBJ2-2|TRBV19
CASSHGRVGELFF
>.|.|TRBJ1-5|TRBV6-6
CASSGARSSNQPQHF
>.|.|TRBJ2-7|TRBV5-1
CASSLDLFYEQYF
>.|.|TRBJ2-7|TRBV4-1
CASSQDSQGFSYEQYF
>.|TRBD1|TRBJ1-2|TRBV7-2
CAGHRQGAPLYGYTF
>.|.|TRBJ2-7|TRBV5-1
CASSIGQYGMREQYF
>.|.|TRBJ2-7|TRBV20-1
CSAQPDTFYEQYF
>.|.|TRBJ2-7|TRBV5-1
CASSLALGIYEQYF
>.|.|TRBJ2-7|TRBV5-8
CASSEPTTYEQYF
>.|TRBD1|TRBJ2-3|TRBV6-4
CASSDSTGGADTQYF
>.|.|TRBJ1-4|TRBV11-2
CASSLEGFRAGRSAKLFF
>.|.|TRBJ2-2|TRBV30
CAWSVGGGTGELFF
>.|.|TRBJ1-2|TRBV9
CASSVADSSNYGYTF
>once|.|TRBJ2-7|TRBV5-1
CASSLGQASYGQYF
>.|.|TRBJ2-5|TRBV27
CASSLSAGAGEETQYF
>.|.|TRBJ2-1|TRBV6-2/TRBV6-3
CASSPWQGNNEQFF
>few|.|TRBJ2-3|TRBV5-6
CASRFPRGLADTQYF
>.|.|TRBJ1-4|TRBV13
CASSSRQVSPSGEKLFF
>.|.|TRBJ2-7|TRBV5-1
CASSADGGLVYEQYF
>.|TRBD1|TRBJ2-3|TRBV7-9
CASSPPTGNGQVKDTQYF